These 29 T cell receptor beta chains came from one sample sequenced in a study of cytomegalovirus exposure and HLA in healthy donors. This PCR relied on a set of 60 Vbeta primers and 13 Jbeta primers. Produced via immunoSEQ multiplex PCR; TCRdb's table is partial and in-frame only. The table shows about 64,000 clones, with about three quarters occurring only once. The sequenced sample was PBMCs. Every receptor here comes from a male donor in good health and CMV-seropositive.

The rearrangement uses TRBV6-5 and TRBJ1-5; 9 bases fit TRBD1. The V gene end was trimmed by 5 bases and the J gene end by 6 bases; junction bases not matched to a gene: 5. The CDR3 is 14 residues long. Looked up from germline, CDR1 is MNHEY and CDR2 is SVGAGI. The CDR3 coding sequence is TGTGCCAGCAGTCGTGGGACAGGGATTCAGCCCCAGCATTTT. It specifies CASSRGTGIQPQHF.

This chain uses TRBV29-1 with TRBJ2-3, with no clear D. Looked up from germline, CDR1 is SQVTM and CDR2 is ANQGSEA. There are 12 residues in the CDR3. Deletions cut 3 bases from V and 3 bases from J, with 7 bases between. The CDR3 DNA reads TGCAGCGTTGAGAGAGCTACAGATACGCAGTATTTT. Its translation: CSVERATDTQYF.

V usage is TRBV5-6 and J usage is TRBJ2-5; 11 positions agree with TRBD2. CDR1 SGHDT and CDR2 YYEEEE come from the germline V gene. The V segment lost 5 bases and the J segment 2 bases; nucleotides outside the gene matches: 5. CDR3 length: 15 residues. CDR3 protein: CASRRLAGKQETQYF. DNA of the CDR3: TGTGCCAGCAGGCGACTAGCGGGGAAACAAGAGACCCAGTACTTC.

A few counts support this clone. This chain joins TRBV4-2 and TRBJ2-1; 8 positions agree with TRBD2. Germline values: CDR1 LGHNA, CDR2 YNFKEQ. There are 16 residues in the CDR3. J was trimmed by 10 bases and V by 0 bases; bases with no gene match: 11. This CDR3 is CASSQEVQAGVREQFF. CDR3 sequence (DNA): TGTGCCAGCAGCCAAGAGGTTCAAGCGGGGGTACGAGAGCAGTTCTTC.

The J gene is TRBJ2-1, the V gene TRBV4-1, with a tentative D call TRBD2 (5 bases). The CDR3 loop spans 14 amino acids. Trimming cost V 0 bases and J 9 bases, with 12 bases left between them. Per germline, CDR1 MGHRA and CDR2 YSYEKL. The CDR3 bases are TGCGCCAGCAGCCAAGAGAATCGAGGGCTTGAGCAGTTCTTC. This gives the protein CASSQENRGLEQFF.

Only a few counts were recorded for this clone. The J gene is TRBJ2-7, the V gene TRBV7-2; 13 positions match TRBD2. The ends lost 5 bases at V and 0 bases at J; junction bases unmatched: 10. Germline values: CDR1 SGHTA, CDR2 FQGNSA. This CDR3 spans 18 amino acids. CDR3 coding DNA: TGTGCCAGCAGCCCCCGGACTAGCGGGGGTAGTTACTCCTACGAGCAGTACTTC. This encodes CASSPRTSGGSYSYEQYF. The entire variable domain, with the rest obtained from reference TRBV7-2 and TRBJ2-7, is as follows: GAGVSQSPSNKVTEKGKDVELRCDPISGHTALYWYRQSLGQGLEFLIYFQGNSAPDKSGLPSDRFSAERTGGSVSTLTIQRTQQEDSAVYLCASSPRTSGGSYSYEQYFGPGTRLTVT.

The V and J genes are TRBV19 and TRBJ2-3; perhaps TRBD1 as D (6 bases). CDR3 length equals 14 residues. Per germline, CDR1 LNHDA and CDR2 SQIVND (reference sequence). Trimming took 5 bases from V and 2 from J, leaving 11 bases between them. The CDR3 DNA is TGTGCCAGTAGTGACAGGACGAACACAGATACGCAGTATTTT. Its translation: CASSDRTNTDTQYF.

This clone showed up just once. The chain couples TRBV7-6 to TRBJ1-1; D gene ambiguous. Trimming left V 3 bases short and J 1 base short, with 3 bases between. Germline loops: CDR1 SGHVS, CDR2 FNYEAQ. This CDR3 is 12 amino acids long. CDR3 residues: CASSFGNTEAFF. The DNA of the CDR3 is TGTGCCAGCAGCTTCGGGAACACTGAAGCTTTCTTT.

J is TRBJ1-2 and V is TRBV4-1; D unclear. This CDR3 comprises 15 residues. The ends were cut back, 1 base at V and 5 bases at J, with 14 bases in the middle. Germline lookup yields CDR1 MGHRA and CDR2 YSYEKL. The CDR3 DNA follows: TGCGCCAGCAGCCAAGCGGGAGCAGGTTGGTATGGCTACACCTTC. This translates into CASSQAGAGWYGYTF.

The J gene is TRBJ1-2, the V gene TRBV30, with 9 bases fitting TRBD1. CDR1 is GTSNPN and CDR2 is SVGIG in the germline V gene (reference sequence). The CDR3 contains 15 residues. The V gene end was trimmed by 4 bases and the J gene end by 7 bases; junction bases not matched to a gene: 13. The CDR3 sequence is CAWNLAGTGYGGYTF. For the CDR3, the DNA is TGTGCCTGGAACCTCGCCGGGACAGGGTACGGTGGCTACACCTTC.

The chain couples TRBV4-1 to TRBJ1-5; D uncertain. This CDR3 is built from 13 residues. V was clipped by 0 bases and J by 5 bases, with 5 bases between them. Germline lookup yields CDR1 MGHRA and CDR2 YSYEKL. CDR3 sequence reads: CASSQDPDQPQHF. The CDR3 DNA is TGCGCCAGCAGCCAAGATCCGGATCAGCCCCAGCATTTT.

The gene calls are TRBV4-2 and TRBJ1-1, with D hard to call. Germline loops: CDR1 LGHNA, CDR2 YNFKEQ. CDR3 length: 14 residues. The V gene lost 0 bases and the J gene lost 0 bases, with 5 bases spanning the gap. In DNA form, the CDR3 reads TGTGCCAGCAGCCAAGATGTCATGAACACTGAAGCTTTCTTT. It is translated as CASSQDVMNTEAFF.

Here the CDR3 reads CASSGGGLADTEAFF. In DNA form, the CDR3 reads TGTGCCAGCAGTGGAGGAGGGCTGGCAGACACTGAAGCTTTCTTT. The chain couples TRBV2 to TRBJ1-1; no reliable D call. CDR3 length: 15 residues. Germline CDR1 and CDR2: SNHLY and FYNNEI. The V and J ends lost 4 bases and 3 bases respectively, with 15 bases between them.

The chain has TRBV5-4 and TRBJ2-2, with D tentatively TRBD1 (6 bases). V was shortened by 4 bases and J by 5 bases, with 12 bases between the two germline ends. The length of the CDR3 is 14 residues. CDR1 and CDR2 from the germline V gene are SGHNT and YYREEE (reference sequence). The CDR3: CASSPRTVTGELFF. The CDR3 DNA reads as TGTGCCAGCAGCCCGAGGACAGTTACCGGGGAGCTGTTTTTT.

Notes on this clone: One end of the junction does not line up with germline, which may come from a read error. The CDR3 loop reads CSSRRGGQPQHF. The CDR3 DNA reads TGTTCCAGCAGAAGGGGGGGGCAGCCCCAGCATTTT. V usage is TRBV7-9 and J usage is TRBJ1-5; TRBD1 is a possible D gene (6 bases). Germline lookup yields CDR1 SEHNR and CDR2 FQNEAQ (reference sequence). CDR3 size: 12 residues.

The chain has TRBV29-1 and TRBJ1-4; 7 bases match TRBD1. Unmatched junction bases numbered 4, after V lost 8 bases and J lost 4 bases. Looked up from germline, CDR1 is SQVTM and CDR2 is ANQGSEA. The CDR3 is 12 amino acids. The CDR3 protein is CSYRDSNEKLFF. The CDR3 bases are TGCAGCTACCGGGACAGTAATGAAAAACTGTTTTTT.

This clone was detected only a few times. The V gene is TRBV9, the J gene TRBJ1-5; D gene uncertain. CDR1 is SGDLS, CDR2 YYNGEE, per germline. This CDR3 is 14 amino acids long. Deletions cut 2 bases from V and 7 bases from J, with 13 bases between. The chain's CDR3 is CASSVSGSGQPQHF. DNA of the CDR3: TGTGCCAGCAGCGTCTCCGGGTCGGGGCAGCCCCAGCATTTT.

The CDR3 here is CASSSYNRQLSGNTIYF. The CDR3 coding sequence is TGTGCCAGCAGCTCCTACAACAGACAGCTCTCTGGAAACACCATATATTTT. The J gene is TRBJ1-3, the V gene TRBV7-9, with D possibly being TRBD1 (5 bases). The CDR3 spans 17 residues. Trimming took 4 bases from V and 0 from J, leaving 16 bases between them. From germline, CDR1 is SEHNR and CDR2 FQNEAQ (reference sequence). Drawing the rest from reference TRBV7-9 and TRBJ1-3, the complete variable domain is DTGVSQNPRHKITKRGQNVTFRCDPISEHNRLYWYRQTLGQGPEFLTYFQNEAQLEKSRLLSDRFSAERPKGSFSTLEIQRTEQGDSAMYLCASSSYNRQLSGNTIYFGEGSWLTVV.

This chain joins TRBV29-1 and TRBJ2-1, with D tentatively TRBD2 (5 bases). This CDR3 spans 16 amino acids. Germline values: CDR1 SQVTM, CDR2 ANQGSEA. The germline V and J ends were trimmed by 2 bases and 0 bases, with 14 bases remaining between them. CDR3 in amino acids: CSVELAGSTSYNEQFF. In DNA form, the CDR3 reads TGCAGCGTTGAACTTGCGGGCTCCACCTCCTACAATGAGCAGTTCTTC.

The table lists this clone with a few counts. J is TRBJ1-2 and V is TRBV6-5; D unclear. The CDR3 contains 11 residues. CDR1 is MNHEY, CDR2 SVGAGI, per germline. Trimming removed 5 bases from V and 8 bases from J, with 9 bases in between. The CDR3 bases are TGTGCCAGCAGTGGAGGGCAAGGCTACACCTTC. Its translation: CASSGGQGYTF.

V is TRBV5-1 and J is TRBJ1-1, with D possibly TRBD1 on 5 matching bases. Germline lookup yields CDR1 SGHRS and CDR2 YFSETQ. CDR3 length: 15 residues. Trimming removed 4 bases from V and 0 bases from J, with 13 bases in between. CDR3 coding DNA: TGCGCCAGCAGCCATTACGACAGATTGAACACTGAAGCTTTCTTT. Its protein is CASSHYDRLNTEAFF.

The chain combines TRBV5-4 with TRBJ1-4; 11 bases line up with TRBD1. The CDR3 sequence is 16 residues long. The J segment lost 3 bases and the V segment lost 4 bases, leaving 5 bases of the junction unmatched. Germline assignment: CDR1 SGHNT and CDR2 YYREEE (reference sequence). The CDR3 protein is CASSTGTGGANEKLFF. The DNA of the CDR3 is TGTGCCAGCAGCACCGGGACAGGGGGGGCTAATGAAAAACTGTTTTTT.

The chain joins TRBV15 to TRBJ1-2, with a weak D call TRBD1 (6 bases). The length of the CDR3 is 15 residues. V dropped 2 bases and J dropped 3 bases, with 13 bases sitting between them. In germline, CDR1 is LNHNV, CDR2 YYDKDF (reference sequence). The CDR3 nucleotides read TGTGCCACCAGCAGACCCTCGGGGGGCCACTATGGCTACACCTTC. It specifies CATSRPSGGHYGYTF. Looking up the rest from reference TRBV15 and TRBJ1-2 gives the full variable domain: DAMVIQNPRYQVTQFGKPVTLSCSQTLNHNVMYWYQQKSSQAPKLLFHYYDKDFNNEADTPDNFQSRRPNTSFCFLDIRSPGLGDTAMYLCATSRPSGGHYGYTFGSGTRLTVV.

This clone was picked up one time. As DNA, the CDR3 is TGCAGCGTTCGATTGCGACAGTCCCACGAGCAGTACTTC. As protein: CSVRLRQSHEQYF. The chain uses TRBV29-1 and TRBJ2-7; possible D gene TRBD1, 5 bases. CDR1 is SQVTM, CDR2 ANQGSEA, per germline. The CDR3 extends over 13 amino acids. The V end was cut by 5 bases, the J end by 5 bases, with 16 bases between.

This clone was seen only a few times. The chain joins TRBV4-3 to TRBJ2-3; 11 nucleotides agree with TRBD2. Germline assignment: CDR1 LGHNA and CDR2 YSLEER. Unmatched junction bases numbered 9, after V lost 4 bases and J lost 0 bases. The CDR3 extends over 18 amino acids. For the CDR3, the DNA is TGCGCCAGCAGCCCAGACAAGATAGCGGGGGGGAGCACAGATACGCAGTATTTT. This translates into CASSPDKIAGGSTDTQYF.

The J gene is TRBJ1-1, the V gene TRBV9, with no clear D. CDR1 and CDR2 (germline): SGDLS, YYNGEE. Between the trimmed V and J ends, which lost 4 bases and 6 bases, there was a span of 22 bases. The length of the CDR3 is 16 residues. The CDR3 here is CASSLSFGLGEPEAFF. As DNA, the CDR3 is TGTGCCAGCAGCCTATCCTTCGGGCTTGGGGAGCCTGAAGCTTTCTTT.

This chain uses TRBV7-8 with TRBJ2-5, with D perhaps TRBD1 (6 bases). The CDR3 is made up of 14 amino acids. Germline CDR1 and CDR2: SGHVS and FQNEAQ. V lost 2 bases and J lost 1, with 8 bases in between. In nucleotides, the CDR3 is TGTGCCAGCAGCTTAACAGGGACCCAAGAGACCCAGTACTTC. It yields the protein CASSLTGTQETQYF.

The CDR3 nucleotides read TGTGCCAGCTCACCGGACAGAACTAGCACAGATACGCAGTATTTT. This encodes CASSPDRTSTDTQYF. The V call is TRBV18, the J call TRBJ2-3, with TRBD1 as a possible D gene (6 bases). V shed 3 bases and J shed 0 bases, with 10 bases lying between them. The CDR3 spans 15 residues. Germline V gene lookup returns CDR1 KGHSH and CDR2 LQKENI.

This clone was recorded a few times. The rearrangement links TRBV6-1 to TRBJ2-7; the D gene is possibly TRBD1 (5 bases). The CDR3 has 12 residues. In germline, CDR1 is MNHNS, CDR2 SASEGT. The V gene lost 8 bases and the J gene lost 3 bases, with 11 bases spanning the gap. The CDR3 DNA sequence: TGTGCCAGCGGCGACAGACTCTACGAGCAGTACTTC. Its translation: CASGDRLYEQYF.